One sample yielded the 17 T cell receptor beta chains listed below, sequenced in a study of blood T cell repertoires in COVID-19. This table comes from immunoSEQ multiplex PCR, and its TCRdb copy is limited to in-frame clones, with some not included. The sample consists of around 230,000 clones, less than 90% of them appearing once. Sequenced input: PBMCs or T cells enriched from blood (not recorded which). The receptors originated from a woman in her 30s who had recovered from COVID-19.

Written as DNA, the CDR3 is TGTGCCAGCAGCCCATACAGGGCTGGAAACACCATATATTTT. Translation gives CASSPYRAGNTIYF. The V gene is TRBV9, the J gene TRBJ1-3, with D possibly matching TRBD1 (6 bases). The CDR3 length is 14 residues. Looked up from germline, CDR1 is SGDLS and CDR2 is YYNGEE. Trimming removed 4 bases at V and 2 bases at J, with 10 bases between.

The chain couples TRBV6-1 to TRBJ1-2, with 8 bases identical to TRBD1. With 2 bases clipped from V and 5 bases from J, the junction kept 22 bases outside the gene matches. CDR1 is MNHNS, CDR2 SASEGT, per germline. The CDR3 is made up of 20 amino acids. The CDR3 DNA reads TGTGCCAGCAGTGAAATACTTTGGGCAGGGACAGGATGGGGAGAGTATGGCTACACCTTC. Translating it yields CASSEILWAGTGWGEYGYTF.

The chain joins TRBV5-6 to TRBJ1-5; TRBD1 aligns across 8 bases. V gave up 3 bases and J gave up 15 bases; unmatched junction bases: 5. The CDR3 contains 11 residues. Germline V gene sequence: CDR1 SGHDT, CDR2 YYEEEE. This chain's CDR3 is CASSSGQGWHF. For the CDR3, the DNA is TGTGCCAGCAGCTCCGGACAGGGATGGCATTTT.

The chain employs TRBV6-5 and TRBJ1-1; weak D call: TRBD1 (5 bases). CDR3 length: 15 amino acids. The germline V and J ends were trimmed by 2 bases and 0 bases, with 10 bases remaining between them. The germline CDR1 and CDR2 sequences are MNHEY and SVGAGI. CDR3 protein: CASSYGAELNTEAFF. CDR3 nucleotide sequence: TGTGCCAGCAGTTACGGGGCAGAACTGAACACTGAAGCTTTCTTT.

The V and J genes are TRBV19 and TRBJ1-5; perhaps TRBD1 as D (5 bases). Trimming removed 5 bases from V and 0 bases from J, with 14 bases in between. Looked up from germline, CDR1 is LNHDA and CDR2 is SQIVND (reference sequence). This CDR3 comprises 16 residues. DNA of the CDR3: TGTGCCAGTAGTGCACGGACAAGCTATAGCAATCAGCCCCAGCATTTT. It is translated as CASSARTSYSNQPQHF.

The V and J genes are TRBV3-1 (or the pseudogene TRBV3-2) and TRBJ1-3; 9 bases are shared with TRBD1. This CDR3 comprises 15 residues. The ends lost 1 base at V and 4 bases at J; junction bases unmatched: 2. Germline CDR1 LGHDT, CDR2 YNNKEL (reference sequence). The CDR3 nucleotides read TGTGCCAGCAGCCAAGCTGGGACAGGGGGAAACACCATATATTTT. This translates into CASSQAGTGGNTIYF.

The chain uses TRBV14 and TRBJ1-6, with D uncertain. With 1 base removed from V and 8 bases from J, the gap between germline ends came to 15 bases. Germline loops: CDR1 SGHDN, CDR2 FVKESK. This CDR3 has 16 amino acids. CDR3 protein: CASSQANTRGDSPLHF. The DNA of the CDR3 is TGTGCCAGCAGCCAAGCCAATACAAGAGGTGATTCACCCCTCCACTTT.

The genes are TRBV5-1 and TRBJ2-2, with 8 bases fitting TRBD2. Germline values: CDR1 SGHRS, CDR2 YFSETQ. V lost 0 bases to trimming and J lost 6 bases; unmatched junction nucleotides: 7. The CDR3 has 16 amino acids. The CDR3: CASSLGAGGVSGELFF. CDR3 nucleotides: TGCGCCAGCAGCTTGGGTGCGGGGGGAGTCTCCGGGGAGCTGTTTTTT.

The chain joins TRBV5-1 to TRBJ2-5; 10 bases match TRBD2. CDR1 and CDR2 from the germline V gene are SGHRS and YFSETQ. The ends lost 0 bases at V and 4 bases at J; junction bases unmatched: 12. This CDR3 has 18 residues. CDR3 sequence: CASSLAVSGGATGETQYF. In nucleotides, the CDR3 is TGCGCCAGCAGCTTGGCGGTGAGCGGGGGGGCAACTGGAGAGACCCAGTACTTC.

This sequence joins TRBV19 and TRBJ1-4; D remains unclear. V was shortened by 4 bases and J by 8 bases, with 17 bases between the two germline ends. The CDR3 spans 15 residues. Germline lookup yields CDR1 LNHDA and CDR2 SQIVND (reference sequence). The CDR3 loop is CASSTLGRNEEKLFF. DNA for the CDR3: TGTGCCAGTAGTACCCTAGGGAGGAACGAGGAAAAACTGTTTTTT.

J is TRBJ1-3 and V is TRBV7-2; TRBD1 agrees at 8 bases. The junction had 7 bases not matched to a gene; V was cut back by 5 bases and J by 4 bases. The CDR3 loop spans 15 amino acids. The germline V gene has CDR1 SGHTA and CDR2 FQGNSA. CDR3 in amino acids: CASSLQTGEGNTIYF. DNA of the CDR3: TGTGCCAGCAGCCTCCAGACAGGGGAAGGAAACACCATATATTTT.

J is TRBJ2-2 and V is TRBV11-3; D ambiguous. The CDR3 is 13 residues long. The V end was cut by 0 bases, the J end by 7 bases, with 6 bases between. Germline-derived CDR1 and CDR2 are SGHNT and YENEEA. This CDR3 is CASSLDSFGELFF. Written as DNA, the CDR3 is TGTGCCAGCAGCTTAGACAGTTTCGGGGAGCTGTTTTTT.

The gene calls are TRBV9 and TRBJ2-1; TRBD2 matches 9 bases. The CDR3 contains 15 residues. Trimming removed 4 bases from V and 8 bases from J; junction bases left unmatched: 10. Germline CDR1 reads SGDLS; CDR2 reads YYNGEE. The CDR3 DNA reads TGTGCCAGCAGCACCTTGGAGCGGGGGGAGGATGAGCAGTTCTTC. This encodes CASSTLERGEDEQFF. Based on the CDR3 plus reference TRBV9 and TRBJ2-1, the full variable domain is DSGVTQTPKHLITATGQRVTLRCSPRSGDLSVYWYQQSLDQGLQFLIQYYNGEERAKGNILERFSAQQFPDLHSELNLSSLELGDSALYFCASSTLERGEDEQFFGPGTRLTVL.

This sequence joins TRBV4-1 and TRBJ2-7; D is perhaps TRBD2 (6 bases). The ends were cut back, 0 bases at V and 7 bases at J, with 16 bases in the middle. Germline V gives CDR1 MGHRA, CDR2 YSYEKL. This CDR3 has 15 residues. The CDR3 sequence is CASSQEGLATYEQYF. In nucleotides, the CDR3 is TGCGCCAGCAGCCAAGAAGGGCTAGCGACTTATGAGCAGTACTTC.

The chain recombines TRBV5-4 with TRBJ1-6; no firm D call. The CDR3 totals 15 residues. From germline, CDR1 is SGHNT and CDR2 YYREEE (reference sequence). The V end lost 0 bases, the J end lost 6 bases, and 10 bases lay between the germline ends. CDR3 residues: CASSLARQANSPLHF. As DNA, the CDR3 is TGTGCCAGCAGCTTGGCTCGACAAGCTAATTCACCCCTCCACTTT.

The chain links TRBV5-4 to TRBJ1-2, with D tentatively TRBD1 (5 bases). The CDR3 is 13 amino acids. Trimming stripped 1 base from V and 8 bases from J, with 12 bases between. Germline loops: CDR1 SGHNT, CDR2 YYREEE (reference sequence). CDR3 sequence reads: CASSLWGSEGYTF. CDR3 sequence (DNA): TGTGCCAGCAGCTTGTGGGGCTCGGAGGGCTACACCTTC.

The chain has TRBV12-5 and TRBJ2-1; TRBD2 is a possible D gene (7 bases). CDR3 size: 16 residues. The germline gives CDR1 LGHNT, CDR2 FRNRAP. V shed 6 bases and J shed 6 bases, with 21 bases lying between them. CDR3 region: CASGRGATLRGNEQFF. In nucleotides, the CDR3 is TGTGCTAGTGGACGGGGGGCAACTCTTCGGGGCAATGAGCAGTTCTTC.